Sequencing of this T cell receptor (beta chain) was carried out in a study of T cells after yellow fever vaccination. Study at large: For low cell numbers, libraries were made with SMART-Seq v4 Ultra Low Input. General observations from the study: Repertoires obtained by FACS sorting could include abundant clonotypes that entered as contaminants from the bulk population. Although the secondary response was weaker, it peaked faster, at day 5 versus 15.

Each CDR3 protein is one row after TCRdb ran MiXCR on the 5' RACE reads. Among 320,000 or so distinct CDR3 sequences, about 8.3% were seen once, and the ten largest hold 17%. This clonotype has a count of ten or more. Antigen specificity is unknown. Sequencing was performed on PBMCs, taken approximately 47 days after the first yellow fever vaccination. This TCR derives from a man between 18 and 35 years old who received the YFV17D yellow fever vaccine.

CDR3 nucleotide sequence: TGCGCCAGCGGATCGGGCGATTTCACCTACGAGCAGTACTTC. It is translated as CASGSGDFTYEQYF. V usage is TRBV5-1 and J usage is TRBJ2-7; no reliable D call. CDR3 size: 14 residues. The V end was cut by 7 bases, the J end by 2 bases, with 16 bases between. Germline-derived CDR1 and CDR2 are SGHRS and YFSETQ.